The sequence of this TCR beta chain was determined in a study of T-cell memory formation after mild COVID-19. Amplification by 5'RACE using constant-segment primers produced TCR alpha and TCR beta cDNA libraries that carried sample barcodes and UMIs. TCRdb ran MiXCR on the 5' RACE reads and lists one entry per CDR3 protein. Here the sample spans roughly 280,000 distinct CDR3 sequences, 7% to 10% being singletons. This clonotype has only a few counts. The sequence came from a young man who had mild COVID-19 (a few samples of this study predate the infection). Cell type and time point are not known. Sequences were obtained from PBMCs or a T cell subset sorted from them (not recorded which).

The CDR3 DNA is TGCGCCAGCAGCTCCTCGGGACAGGGAACAGATACGCAGTATTTT. Translation: CASSSSGQGTDTQYF. This chain joins TRBV5-1 and TRBJ2-3; 9 nucleotides line up with TRBD1. After removal of 3 bases from V and 3 bases from J, the junction contained 5 bases not matched to a gene. Germline V gene lookup returns CDR1 SGHRS and CDR2 YFSETQ. This CDR3 contains 15 residues.